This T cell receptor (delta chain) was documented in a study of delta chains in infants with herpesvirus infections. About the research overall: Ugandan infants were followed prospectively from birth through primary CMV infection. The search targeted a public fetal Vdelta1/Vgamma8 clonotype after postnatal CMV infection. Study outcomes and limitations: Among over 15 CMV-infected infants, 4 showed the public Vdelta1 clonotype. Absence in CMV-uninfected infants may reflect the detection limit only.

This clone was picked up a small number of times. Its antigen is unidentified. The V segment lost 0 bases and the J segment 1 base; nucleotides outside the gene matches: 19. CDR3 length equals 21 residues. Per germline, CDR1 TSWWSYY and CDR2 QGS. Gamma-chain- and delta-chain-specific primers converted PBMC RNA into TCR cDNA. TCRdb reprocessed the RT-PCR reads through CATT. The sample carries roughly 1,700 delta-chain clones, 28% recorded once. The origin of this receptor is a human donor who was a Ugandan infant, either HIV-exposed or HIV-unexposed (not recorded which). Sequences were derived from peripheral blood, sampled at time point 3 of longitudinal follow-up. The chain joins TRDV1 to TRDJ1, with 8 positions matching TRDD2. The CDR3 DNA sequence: TGTGCTCTTGGGGAACTGACCTTCCTAAGGATCAAGGGGGAGCCCACCGATAAACTCATCTTT. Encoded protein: CALGELTFLRIKGEPTDKLIF.